The 9 T cell receptor beta chains reported below all come from one sample, sequenced in a study of blood T cell repertoires in COVID-19. Using immunoSEQ multiplex PCR, the repertoire was profiled, and TCRdb retains in-frame clones only, with some absent. The table lists about 210,000 clones, 87% of them singletons. Source material: PBMCs or T cells enriched from blood (not recorded which). The receptors were sampled from a man between 25 and 39 years old in a cohort exposed to, infected with or recovered from COVID-19 (not recorded which).

This sequence joins TRBV6-5 and TRBJ2-2; D gene unclear. Trimming took off 2 bases at V and 2 bases at J, with 12 bases between the two ends. CDR1 and CDR2 from the germline V gene are MNHEY and SVGAGI. The CDR3 runs 16 residues. The CDR3 DNA reads TGTGCCAGCAGTTACATCGTGCAGACAAACACCGGGGAGCTGTTTTTT. Translating gives CASSYIVQTNTGELFF.

The V and J genes are TRBV5-4 and TRBJ2-3; no firm D call. This CDR3 contains 15 residues. Trimming left V 2 bases short and J 0 bases short, with 10 bases between. Looked up from germline, CDR1 is SGHNT and CDR2 is YYREEE (reference sequence). This CDR3 is CASSFSRGSTDTQYF. The CDR3 DNA reads TGTGCCAGCAGCTTTAGCCGCGGAAGCACAGATACGCAGTATTTT.

This chain links TRBV28 with TRBJ2-3; D may be TRBD2 (5 bases). V dropped 7 bases and J dropped 4 bases, with 24 bases sitting between them. Germline CDR1 is MDHEN and CDR2 is SYDVKM. The CDR3 covers 17 residues. CDR3: CASTPWGKRVEADTQYF. The CDR3 nucleotides read TGTGCCAGCACCCCCTGGGGTAAGAGGGTTGAAGCAGATACGCAGTATTTT.

A single count supports this clone. V gene TRBV15 combines with J gene TRBJ2-5, with 7 bases aligning to TRBD2. The J call is in doubt because the DNA end fits TRBJ2-7 better. The CDR3 extends over 16 amino acids. Germline CDR1 reads LNHNV; CDR2 reads YYDKDF (reference sequence). The CDR3 protein is CATSRGGMWGGPEQYF. CDR3 DNA: TGTGCCACCAGCAGAGGAGGGATGTGGGGAGGGCCCGAGCAGTACTTC.

The chain carries TRBV23-1 and TRBJ1-3, with a tentative D call TRBD1 (5 bases). TRBV23-1 is an open reading frame, and its role is uncertain. The CDR3 spans 19 residues. V lost 5 bases to trimming and J lost 2 bases, with 25 bases between them. CDR3 in DNA: TGCGCCAGCAGTAAAAGCCCCGCATCGGGGGAAATTCCTGGAAACACCATATATTTT. It encodes CASSKSPASGEIPGNTIYF.

The rearrangement joins TRBV12-3 or TRBV12-4 to TRBJ2-7, with D possibly being TRBD2 (5 bases). The CDR3 covers 12 residues. The germline V and J ends were trimmed by 2 bases and 5 bases, with 7 bases remaining between them. CDR3 sequence (DNA): TGTGCCAGCAGTTTACGGGGTGACGAGCAGTACTTC. Translation: CASSLRGDEQYF.

The J gene is TRBJ2-6, the V gene TRBV5-1; TRBD1 is a possible D gene (6 bases). Trimming removed 0 bases at V and 4 bases at J, with 11 bases between. Germline lookup yields CDR1 SGHRS and CDR2 YFSETQ. The CDR3 runs 16 residues. The CDR3 DNA reads as TGCGCCAGCAGCTTGGGCAGGGGATGGGGGGCCAACGTCCTGACTTTC. Protein product: CASSLGRGWGANVLTF.

The chain has TRBV5-1 and TRBJ2-2; tentative D call: TRBD2 (5 bases). This CDR3 is built from 14 residues. Looked up from germline, CDR1 is SGHRS and CDR2 is YFSETQ. Trimming pared 3 bases from V and 5 bases from J, leaving 11 bases between. In DNA form, the CDR3 reads TGCGCCAGCAGCTCCCCCCGGGAAACCGGGGAGCTGTTTTTT. It specifies CASSSPRETGELFF.

The chain carries TRBV19 and TRBJ2-7; TRBD2 matches 7 bases. CDR3 length: 13 amino acids. From germline, CDR1 is LNHDA and CDR2 SQIVND (reference sequence). The V and J ends lost 5 bases and 6 bases, in that order; junction bases with no gene match: 7. This chain's CDR3 is CASSVLGGGEQYF. Written as DNA, the CDR3 is TGTGCCAGTAGTGTACTTGGGGGGGGCGAGCAGTACTTC. Drawing the rest from reference TRBV19 and TRBJ2-7, the complete variable domain is DGGITQSPKYLFRKEGQNVTLSCEQNLNHDAMYWYRQDPGQGLRLIYYSQIVNDFQKGDIAEGYSVSREKKESFPLTVTSAQKNPTAFYLCASSVLGGGEQYFGPGTRLTVT.